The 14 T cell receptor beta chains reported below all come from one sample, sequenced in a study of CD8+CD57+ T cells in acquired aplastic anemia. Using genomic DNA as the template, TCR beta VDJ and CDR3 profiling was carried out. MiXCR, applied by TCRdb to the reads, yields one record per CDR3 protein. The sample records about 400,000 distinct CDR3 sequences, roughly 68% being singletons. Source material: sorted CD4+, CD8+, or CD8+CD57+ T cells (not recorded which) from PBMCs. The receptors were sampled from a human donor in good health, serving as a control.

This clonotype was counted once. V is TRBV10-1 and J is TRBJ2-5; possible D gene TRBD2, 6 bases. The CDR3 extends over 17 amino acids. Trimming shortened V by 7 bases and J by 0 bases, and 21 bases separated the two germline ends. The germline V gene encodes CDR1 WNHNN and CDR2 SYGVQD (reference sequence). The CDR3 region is CASTEEARRGNQETQYF. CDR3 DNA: TGCGCCAGCACCGAAGAAGCACGGCGCGGGAACCAAGAGACCCAGTACTTC.

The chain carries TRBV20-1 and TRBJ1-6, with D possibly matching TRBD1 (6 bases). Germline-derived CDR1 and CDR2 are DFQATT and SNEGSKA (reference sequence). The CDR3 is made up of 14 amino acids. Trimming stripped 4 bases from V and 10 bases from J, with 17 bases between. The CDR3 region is CSAKGQIPLSPLHF. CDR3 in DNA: TGCAGTGCTAAGGGACAAATCCCCCTCTCACCCCTCCACTTT.

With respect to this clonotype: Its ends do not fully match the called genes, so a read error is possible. The CDR3: CASSEPPAATDEKLFF. As DNA, the CDR3 is TGTGCCAGCAGTGAACCCCCAGCGGCAACTGATGAAAAACTGTTTTTT. This chain connects TRBV15 to TRBJ1-4; D is unresolved. The germline V gene has CDR1 LNHNV and CDR2 YYDKDF (reference sequence). The CDR3 spans 16 residues. Full variable domain (outside the CDR3, taken from reference TRBV15 and TRBJ1-4): DAMVIQNPRYQVTQFGKPVTLSCSQTLNHNVMYWYQQKSSQAPKLLFHYYDKDFNNEADTPDNFQSRRPNTSFCFLDIRSPGLGDTAMYLCASSEPPAATDEKLFFGSGTQLSVL.

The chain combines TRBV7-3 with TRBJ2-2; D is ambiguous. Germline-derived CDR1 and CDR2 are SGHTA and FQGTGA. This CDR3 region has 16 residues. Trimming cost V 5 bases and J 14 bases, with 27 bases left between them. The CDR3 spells CASSRFGGTDTQDLFF. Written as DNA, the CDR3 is TGTGCCAGCAGCCGGTTCGGTGGCACAGATACGCAGGATCTGTTTTTT.

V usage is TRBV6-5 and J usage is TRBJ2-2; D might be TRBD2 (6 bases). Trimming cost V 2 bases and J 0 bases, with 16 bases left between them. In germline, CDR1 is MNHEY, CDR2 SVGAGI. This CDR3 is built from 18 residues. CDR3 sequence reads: CASSYPTRGNTNTGELFF. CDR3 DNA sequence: TGTGCCAGCAGTTACCCAACGCGGGGCAACACGAACACCGGGGAGCTGTTTTTT.

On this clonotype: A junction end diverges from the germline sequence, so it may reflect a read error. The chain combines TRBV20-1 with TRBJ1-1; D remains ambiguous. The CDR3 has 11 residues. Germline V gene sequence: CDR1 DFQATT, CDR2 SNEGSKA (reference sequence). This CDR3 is CSASTTRQALF. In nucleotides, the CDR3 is TGCAGTGCTAGCACAACCCGACAAGCTCTCTTT.

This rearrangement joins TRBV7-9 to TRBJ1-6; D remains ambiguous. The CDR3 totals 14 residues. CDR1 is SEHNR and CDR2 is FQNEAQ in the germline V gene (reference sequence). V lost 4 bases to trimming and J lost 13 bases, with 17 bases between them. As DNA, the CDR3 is TGTGCCAGCAGCTCAGGACGGGATAATACGCCCCTCCACTTT. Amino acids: CASSSGRDNTPLHF.

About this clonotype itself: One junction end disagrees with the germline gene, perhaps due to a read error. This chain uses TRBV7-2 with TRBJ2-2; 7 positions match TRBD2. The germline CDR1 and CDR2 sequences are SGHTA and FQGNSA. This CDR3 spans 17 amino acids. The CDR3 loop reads CASNLGSGARTDTELFF. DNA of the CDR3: TGTGCCAGCAACTTAGGGAGCGGGGCACGCACCGACACGGAGCTGTTTTTT.

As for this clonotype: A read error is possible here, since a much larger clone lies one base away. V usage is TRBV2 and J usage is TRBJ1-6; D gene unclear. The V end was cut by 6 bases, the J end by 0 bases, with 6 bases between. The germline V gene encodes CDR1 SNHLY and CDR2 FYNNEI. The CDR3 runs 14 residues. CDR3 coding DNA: TGTGCCAGCAGACAGAGCTCCTATAATTCACCCCTCCACTTT. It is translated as CASRQSSYNSPLHF.

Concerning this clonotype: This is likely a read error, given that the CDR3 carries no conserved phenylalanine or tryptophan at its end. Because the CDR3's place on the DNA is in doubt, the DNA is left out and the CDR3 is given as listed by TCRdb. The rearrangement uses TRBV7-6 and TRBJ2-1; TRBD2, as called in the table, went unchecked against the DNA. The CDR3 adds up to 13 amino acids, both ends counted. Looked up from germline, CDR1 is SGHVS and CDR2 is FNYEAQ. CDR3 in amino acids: CASSLLGRDSPLH.

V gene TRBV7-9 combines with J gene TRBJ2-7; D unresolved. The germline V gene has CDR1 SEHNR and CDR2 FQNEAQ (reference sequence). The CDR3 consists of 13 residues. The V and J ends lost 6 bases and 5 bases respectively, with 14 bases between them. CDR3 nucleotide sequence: TGTGCCAGCAGTCCAACGCTGCGCGACGAGCAGTACTTC. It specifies CASSPTLRDEQYF.

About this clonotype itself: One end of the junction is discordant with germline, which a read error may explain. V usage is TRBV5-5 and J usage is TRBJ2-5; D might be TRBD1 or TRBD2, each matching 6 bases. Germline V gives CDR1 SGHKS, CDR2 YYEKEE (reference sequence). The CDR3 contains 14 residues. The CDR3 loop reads CASSFTGGQEPQYF. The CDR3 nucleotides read TGTGCCAGCAGCTTTACCGGGGGCCAAGAGCCCCAGTACTTC. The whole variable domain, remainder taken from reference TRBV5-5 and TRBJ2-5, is DAGVTQSPTHLIKTRGQQVTLRCSPISGHKSVSWYQQVLGQGPQFIFQYYEKEERGRGNFPDRFSARQFPNYSSELNVNALLLGDSALYLCASSFTGGQEPQYFGPGTRLLVL.

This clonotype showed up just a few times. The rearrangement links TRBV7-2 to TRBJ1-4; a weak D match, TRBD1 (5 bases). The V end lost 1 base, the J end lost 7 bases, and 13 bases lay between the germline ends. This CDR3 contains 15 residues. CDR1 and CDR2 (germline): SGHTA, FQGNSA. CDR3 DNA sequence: TGTGCCAGCAGCTTAGTGAGGGAAAGGGGTGAAAAACTGTTTTTT. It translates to CASSLVRERGEKLFF.

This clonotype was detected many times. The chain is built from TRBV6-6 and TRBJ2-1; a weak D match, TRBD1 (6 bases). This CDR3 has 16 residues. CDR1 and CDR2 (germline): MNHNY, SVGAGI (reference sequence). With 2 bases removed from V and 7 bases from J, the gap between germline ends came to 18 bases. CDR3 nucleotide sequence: TGTGCCAGCAGTTACGGACAGCTTGCGGTGTTGAATGAGCAGTTCTTC. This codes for CASSYGQLAVLNEQFF.